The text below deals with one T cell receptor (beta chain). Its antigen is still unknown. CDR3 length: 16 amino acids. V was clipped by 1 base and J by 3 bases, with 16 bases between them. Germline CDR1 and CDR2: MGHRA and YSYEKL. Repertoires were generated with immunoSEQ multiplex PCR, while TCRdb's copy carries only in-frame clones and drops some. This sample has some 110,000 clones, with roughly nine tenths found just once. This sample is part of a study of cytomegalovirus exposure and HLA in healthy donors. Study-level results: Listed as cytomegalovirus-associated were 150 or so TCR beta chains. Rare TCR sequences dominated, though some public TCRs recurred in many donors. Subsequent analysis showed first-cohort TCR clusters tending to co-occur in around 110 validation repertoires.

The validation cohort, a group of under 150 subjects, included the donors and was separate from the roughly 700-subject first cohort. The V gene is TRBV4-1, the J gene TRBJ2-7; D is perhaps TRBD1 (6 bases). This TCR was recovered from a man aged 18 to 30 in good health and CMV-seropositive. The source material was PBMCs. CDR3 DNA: TGCGCCAGCAGCCAAGTTTTGGCCAGGGGCCTCTACGAGCAGTACTTC. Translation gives CASSQVLARGLYEQYF.